This section outlines one TCR beta chain sequence together with its context. Its target antigen remains unknown. Per-nucleotide qualities are absent, and no much larger clonotype sits a single base away. TCRbeta CDR3 regions were amplified from genomic DNA by means of the immunoSEQ Assay, a bias-controlled multiplex PCR. The paper's data handling went like this. The number of nucleated cells in each sample was estimated by amplification of reference gene primers within the assay. To quantify the absolute abundance of each unique TCRbeta CDR3 rearrangement, sequence reads were collapsed and filtered. For each sample, productive Simpson clonality was calculated as the square root of Simpson's diversity index over productive rearrangements. The table comes from immuneACCESS by way of TCRdb, which keeps in-frame sequences with V and J called. Part of the clones is missing from these tables; in studies checked, under half for an unresolved V gene and the rest for unknown reasons. V, J and clone size reflect that table, while D and trimming were determined from the DNA. The sample table lists roughly 260,000 clones, 87% of them with a count of one. The ten largest clones represent over 2% of the sample.

The sample originates from a study of blood T cell repertoires in COVID-19 (dated by TCRdb to between 2020 and 2021). Notes on the research overall: Collaborator samples came from the United States, Italy and Spain and covered acute and convalescent phases of COVID-19. The material from the prospective study consisted of cDNA or gDNA derived from T cells, B-cell-depleted T cells, or PBMCs. The dataset comprised deeply sampled blood TCRbeta repertoires from subjects exposed to, actively infected with, or recovered from COVID-19. A freely available public database, intended as a resource for researchers studying the immune response to SARS-CoV-2, is where the repertoires were released. Samples came from the ongoing ImmuneRACE study (first 160 participants) plus 1,254 subjects from 6 global collaborators. Sample metadata almost always included a de-identified subject ID, COVID-19 status, age in years and sex. HLA class I and class II types, where available, came from metadata supplied by the sample provider rather than from assay-based typing.

Collaborating institutions collected whole blood in K2EDTA tubes following their own protocols. For TCRbeta analysis, collaborators shipped samples as frozen whole blood, isolated PBMCs, or DNA extracted from either of those sample types. Trimming leaves V shorter by 6 bases and J shorter by 5 bases, with the junction holding 4 bases beyond the gene matches. The CDR3 has 13 amino acids, counting the end cysteine and phenylalanine. The read is trimmed to its CDR3 DNA, 39 bases read in frame from base 1. The full study reports these points: The quantity of clinical and demographic metadata differed by source and by participant and was supplied without curation.

Sequencing was done on a sample of peripheral blood. The clonotype originates from a woman in her fifties or sixties with acute or convalescent COVID-19. This chain is built from TRBV12-3 or TRBV12-4 and TRBJ1-1, with 9 middle bases fitting TRBD1. The nucleotide sequence is TGTGCCAGCAGCTTCGACAGGGGGACTGAAGCTTTCTTT. This encodes CASSFDRGTEAFF.